Presented here are 24 T cell receptor beta chains from one specimen sequenced in a study of cytomegalovirus exposure and HLA in healthy donors. The PCR had 60 Vbeta and 13 Jbeta primers. Sequenced by immunoSEQ multiplex PCR; TCRdb stores in-frame clones only, minus some. Of roughly 190,000 clones in the sample, 65% to 85% were seen once. The sequenced sample was PBMCs. These TCRs come from a man aged 45-65 years in good health and CMV-seronegative.

The J gene is TRBJ2-5, the V gene TRBV4-1; 15 bases line up with TRBD2. Germline V lookup: CDR1 MGHRA, CDR2 YSYEKL. Trimming removed 4 bases from V and 5 bases from J; junction bases left unmatched: 8. The CDR3 is 17 amino acids. In nucleotides, the CDR3 is TGCGCCAGCAGCCTCAGGACTAGCGGGGGGGCCGCCGAGACCCAGTACTTC. Its translation is CASSLRTSGGAAETQYF.

The gene calls are TRBV18 and TRBJ2-5; D is undetermined. The CDR3 covers 13 residues. V lost 2 bases to trimming and J lost 2 bases, with 6 bases between them. Germline CDR1 is KGHSH and CDR2 is LQKENI. Here the CDR3 reads CASSPGLQETQYF. In DNA form, the CDR3 reads TGTGCCAGCTCACCAGGGCTGCAAGAGACCCAGTACTTC.

This clone was detected once. V and J are TRBV2 and TRBJ2-2; TRBD1 is a possible D gene (6 bases). Between the trimmed V and J ends, which lost 6 bases and 4 bases, there was a span of 9 bases. The germline CDR1 and CDR2 sequences are SNHLY and FYNNEI. The CDR3 is 13 amino acids. CDR3 sequence: CASSRDTTGELFF. The CDR3 bases are TGTGCCAGCAGCCGGGACACCACCGGGGAGCTGTTTTTT.

This clone came up a few times. CDR3 region: CASSMEGPGANVLTF. Written as DNA, the CDR3 is TGTGCCAGTAGTATGGAGGGACCTGGGGCCAACGTCCTGACTTTC. This rearrangement joins TRBV19 to TRBJ2-6; TRBD2 is a possible D gene (6 bases). V was pared by 3 bases and J by 2 bases, with 8 bases between. CDR1 LNHDA and CDR2 SQIVND come from the germline V gene (reference sequence). The CDR3 has 15 amino acids. Combining the CDR3 with reference TRBV19 and TRBJ2-6 gives the whole variable domain DGGITQSPKYLFRKEGQNVTLSCEQNLNHDAMYWYRQDPGQGLRLIYYSQIVNDFQKGDIAEGYSVSREKKESFPLTVTSAQKNPTAFYLCASSMEGPGANVLTFGAGSRLTVL.

The chain carries TRBV7-2 and TRBJ1-4, with 7 bases fitting TRBD1. V lost 8 bases, J lost 6 bases, and 9 bases stayed unmatched. The CDR3 sequence is 14 residues long. Germline V gene data show CDR1 as SGHTA and CDR2 as FQGNSA. CDR3 sequence (DNA): TGTGCCAGCGCAAAGGGCAGGGGGTATGAAAAACTGTTTTTT. Protein sequence: CASAKGRGYEKLFF.

The chain links TRBV6-5 to TRBJ2-7; maybe TRBD1 (6 bases). CDR1 MNHEY and CDR2 SVGAGI come from the germline V gene. This CDR3 spans 14 amino acids. Trimming stripped 5 bases from V and 4 bases from J, with 15 bases between. DNA of the CDR3: TGTGCCAGCAGTGAGTTTCGACAGGCATACGAGCAGTACTTC. Protein: CASSEFRQAYEQYF.

The chain uses TRBV6-5 and TRBJ2-7; possibly TRBD2 for D (6 bases). Trimming cost V 4 bases and J 2 bases, with 12 bases left between them. The germline V gene has CDR1 MNHEY and CDR2 SVGAGI. The CDR3 sequence is 14 residues long. CDR3 in amino acids: CASSSEGGAYEQYF. CDR3 sequence (DNA): TGTGCCAGCAGTTCGGAGGGCGGAGCCTACGAGCAGTACTTC.

This rearrangement joins TRBV4-2 to TRBJ2-7, with 11 bases that match TRBD1. Germline V gene sequence: CDR1 LGHNA, CDR2 YNFKEQ. V shed 3 bases, J shed 4 bases, and the junction held 8 bases outside the gene matches. The CDR3 is 16 amino acids. Written as DNA, the CDR3 is TGTGCCAGCAGCCACCAGGGACAGGGGGGCATGTACGAGCAGTACTTC. The encoded protein is CASSHQGQGGMYEQYF.

The chain joins TRBV7-2 to TRBJ1-2, with D tentatively TRBD1 (5 bases). The germline V gene has CDR1 SGHTA and CDR2 FQGNSA. V dropped 4 bases and J dropped 5 bases, with 11 bases sitting between them. This CDR3 is 13 amino acids long. CDR3 in amino acids: CASSSGTQYGYTF. The CDR3 bases are TGTGCCAGCAGCTCCGGGACTCAGTATGGCTACACCTTC.

The gene calls are TRBV7-2 and TRBJ1-4; D remains unclear. The V gene lost 1 base and the J gene lost 8 bases, with 5 bases spanning the gap. The CDR3 is 12 residues long. Per germline, CDR1 SGHTA and CDR2 FQGNSA. In DNA, the CDR3 is TGTGCCAGCAGCTTAGGAGGCGAAAAACTGTTTTTT. This translates into CASSLGGEKLFF.

The genes are TRBV6-5 and TRBJ2-1, with 10 bases matching TRBD1. The ends lost 6 bases at V and 9 bases at J; junction bases unmatched: 8. The germline CDR1 and CDR2 sequences are MNHEY and SVGAGI. This CDR3 is built from 14 residues. As DNA, the CDR3 is TGTGCCAGCAGAAGGGGACAGGGGTTGATTGAGCAGTTCTTC. It codes for CASRRGQGLIEQFF.

This clone was seen a single time. This chain joins TRBV19 and TRBJ1-6, with D perhaps matching TRBD1 (6 bases). V was trimmed by 0 bases and J by 8 bases, leaving 14 bases between them. The CDR3 has 16 residues. Germline V lookup: CDR1 LNHDA, CDR2 SQIVND (reference sequence). The CDR3 DNA sequence: TGTGCCAGTAGTATAGATCCACAGGGTATGGATTCACCCCTCCACTTT. It specifies CASSIDPQGMDSPLHF.

J is TRBJ1-5 and V is TRBV6-1; no clear D. This CDR3 has 15 residues. With 1 base removed from V and 2 bases from J, the gap between germline ends came to 9 bases. Germline CDR1 reads MNHNS; CDR2 reads SASEGT. The CDR3 nucleotides read TGTGCCAGCAGTGAAGGTCAGGTGGGCAATCAGCCCCAGCATTTT. This codes for CASSEGQVGNQPQHF.

This chain connects TRBV5-1 to TRBJ2-1; 8 nucleotides agree with TRBD1. V was pared by 4 bases and J by 9 bases, with 12 bases of the junction left unmatched. CDR1 is SGHRS, CDR2 YFSETQ, per germline. The CDR3 runs to 15 residues. CDR3 DNA sequence: TGCGCCAGCAGCCTTTCGCGGGACAGGTACGCTGAGCAGTTCTTC. Residues: CASSLSRDRYAEQFF.

The J gene is TRBJ1-2, the V gene TRBV27, with D unresolved. V was trimmed by 8 bases and J by 3 bases, leaving 13 bases between them. The CDR3 length is 13 residues. The germline gives CDR1 MNHEY, CDR2 SMNVEV (reference sequence). The CDR3 coding sequence is TGTGCCAGCTCCACGCGGCCTTACTATGGCTACACCTTC. Encoded protein: CASSTRPYYGYTF.

The chain couples TRBV7-2 to TRBJ1-3, with D unclear. The CDR3 spans 15 residues. Germline loops: CDR1 SGHTA, CDR2 FQGNSA. V was trimmed by 4 bases and J by 4 bases, leaving 14 bases between them. The CDR3 DNA is TGTGCCAGCAGCTCCGGGGAATGGGCGGGAAACACCATATATTTT. As protein: CASSSGEWAGNTIYF.

Only one count was recorded for this clone. For the CDR3, the DNA is TGTGCCAGCAAACAAGGGGCCTATGGCTACACCTTC. It translates to CASKQGAYGYTF. This sequence joins TRBV9 and TRBJ1-2; the D gene is possibly TRBD1 (5 bases). This CDR3 region has 12 residues. V was cut by 6 bases and J by 4 bases, with 10 bases left in between. Germline V gene lookup returns CDR1 SGDLS and CDR2 YYNGEE.

The chain employs TRBV6-6 and TRBJ1-2; 9 bases are a match to TRBD1. The CDR3 totals 15 residues. The V and J ends lost 6 bases and 4 bases, in that order; junction bases with no gene match: 9. Germline loops: CDR1 MNHNY, CDR2 SVGAGI (reference sequence). CDR3 loop: CASSEFRTGVYGYTF. The CDR3 DNA reads as TGTGCCAGCAGCGAGTTCCGGACAGGGGTCTATGGCTACACCTTC.

The chain is built from TRBV7-2 and TRBJ2-1; possibly TRBD2 for D (6 bases). The CDR3 sequence is 14 residues long. V was shortened by 7 bases and J by 3 bases, with 13 bases between the two germline ends. In germline, CDR1 is SGHTA, CDR2 FQGNSA. The chain's CDR3 is CASTPGLVYNEQFF. DNA for the CDR3: TGTGCCAGCACTCCGGGACTGGTCTACAATGAGCAGTTCTTC.

CDR3 DNA: TGCGCCAGCAGCTTGTCTGGGGGGAATGAAAAACTGTTTTTT. Its protein is CASSLSGGNEKLFF. The rearrangement joins TRBV5-1 to TRBJ1-4, with D possibly matching TRBD1 (5 bases). Germline CDR1 SGHRS, CDR2 YFSETQ. The CDR3 spans 14 residues. The V and J ends lost 1 base and 5 bases respectively, with 9 bases between them. Based on the CDR3 plus reference TRBV5-1 and TRBJ1-4, the full variable domain is KAGVTQTPRYLIKTRGQQVTLSCSPISGHRSVSWYQQTPGQGLQFLFEYFSETQRNKGNFPGRFSGRQFSNSRSEMNVSTLELGDSALYLCASSLSGGNEKLFFGSGTQLSVL.

The chain has TRBV27 and TRBJ1-4; TRBD1 matches 7 bases. The V gene end was trimmed by 3 bases and the J gene end by 8 bases; junction bases not matched to a gene: 18. This CDR3 is built from 18 residues. CDR1 is MNHEY and CDR2 is SMNVEV in the germline V gene (reference sequence). DNA for the CDR3: TGTGCCAGCAGTTTGCATAGGGGGCGCCCCCGGGGTGTAGAAAAACTGTTTTTT. Its protein product is CASSLHRGRPRGVEKLFF.

CDR3 nucleotide sequence: TGTGCCACGGGCGGTGGGAGGACTGAAGCTTTCTTT. Residues: CATGGGRTEAFF. The V gene is TRBV15, the J gene TRBJ1-1; the D is unclear. From germline, CDR1 is LNHNV and CDR2 YYDKDF (reference sequence). This CDR3 is built from 12 residues. V was clipped by 9 bases and J by 5 bases, with 13 bases between them.

The V and J genes are TRBV18 and TRBJ1-6; no firm D call. Germline V gives CDR1 KGHSH, CDR2 LQKENI. The CDR3 loop spans 17 amino acids. Deletions cut 4 bases from V and 0 bases from J, with 13 bases between. The CDR3 DNA reads TGTGCCAGCTCACTCTCAACGGGGAGCTCCTATAATTCACCCCTCCACTTT. It encodes CASSLSTGSSYNSPLHF.

This clone has only one observation. The chain couples TRBV11-3 to TRBJ2-7; D unclear. The germline gives CDR1 SGHNT, CDR2 YENEEA. The CDR3 consists of 15 residues. Trimming pared 5 bases from V and 2 bases from J, leaving 16 bases between. This CDR3 is CASSVTQVPTYEQYF. CDR3 DNA: TGTGCCAGCAGCGTCACTCAGGTCCCTACCTACGAGCAGTACTTC.